The rows below give T cell receptor beta chains drawn from one sample of a study of T cells in tuberculosis. Sequenced by immunoSEQ multiplex PCR; TCRdb stores in-frame clones only, minus some. The sample yields about 30,000 clones, approximately 94% seen once. The specimen was PBMCs. The receptors originated from a donor aged 5-35 years with latent tuberculosis or without tuberculosis infection. The CDR3 runs from the conserved cysteine through the conserved F or W. The D gene is left open where the match is weak. Expanded clones get a size class; other rows say once, few or many, or leave the size out.

TRBV28,-,TRBJ2-1,TRBD2,TGTGCCAGCAGTTTAGTTTTAGGGGAGGGGTACAATGAGCAGTTCTTC,CASSLVLGEGYNEQFF
TRBV7-8,-,TRBJ2-1,TRBD2,TGTGCCAGCAGCACCCGACTAGCGGGAGTGTCCTACAATGAGCAGTTCTTC,CASSTRLAGVSYNEQFF
TRBV9,-,TRBJ1-1,TRBD1,TGTGCCAGCAGCGTCGGACAGGGCACTGAAGCTTTCTTT,CASSVGQGTEAFF
TRBV20-1,-,TRBJ1-2,-,TGCAGTGTGGTCAGGGGACATGGCTACACCTTC,CSVVRGHGYTF
TRBV27,-,TRBJ1-1,TRBD1,TGTGCCAGCAGTTTATCGGACAGGGGCAACACTGAAGCTTTCTTT,CASSLSDRGNTEAFF
TRBV28,-,TRBJ2-2,TRBD1,TGTGCCAGCAGTAATAGGGGGCCTGGGGAGCTGTTTTTT,CASSNRGPGELFF
TRBV7-9,-,TRBJ1-2,-,TGTGCCAGCAGCGCCGGACTCTATGGCTACACCTTC,CASSAGLYGYTF
TRBV9,-,TRBJ1-2,-,TGTGCCAGCAGCCGCCCGATCGGTTCCTATGGCTACACCTTC,CASSRPIGSYGYTF
TRBV5-1,-,TRBJ2-4,TRBD1,TGCGCCAGCAGCTTGGCCAAGGGGGACAGGGGCCCCGGAAGGGCCAAAAACATTCAGTACTTC,CASSLAKGDRGPGRAKNIQYF
TRBV5-4,-,TRBJ1-3,-,TGTGCCAGCAGCTTGGGCGGGACTGCTGGAAACACCATATATTTT,CASSLGGTAGNTIYF
TRBV27,few,TRBJ2-2,-,TGTGCCAGCAGTCTGAACACCGGGGAGCTGTTTTTT,CASSLNTGELFF
TRBV27,-,TRBJ2-5,-,TGTGCCAGCACCTTCCGAGAGACCCAGTACTTC,CASTFRETQYF
TRBV7-6,once,TRBJ2-1,TRBD2,TGTGCCAGCAGCAAGCGCCAGACTAGCGGGAGGGACAATGAGCAGTTCTTC,CASSKRQTSGRDNEQFF
TRBV21-1,-,TRBJ2-5,-,TGTGCCAGCAGCCGCCACTTCGCTAGGGGGGGTCGAGAGACCCAGTACTTC,CASSRHFARGGRETQYF
TRBV9,-,TRBJ2-3,TRBD2,TGTGCCAGCAGCGTAGGCTCCGGACTAGCGGGCACAGATACGCAGTATTTT,CASSVGSGLAGTDTQYF
TRBV2,-,TRBJ2-1,TRBD2,TGTGCCAGCTTACCAAGACTAGCTCGGAAGCAGTTCTTC,CASLPRLARKQFF
TRBV5-4,-,TRBJ2-3,TRBD2,TGTGCCAGCAGGCCAAGCGGGAGGGTGTTTGATACGCAGTATTTT,CASRPSGRVFDTQYF
TRBV5-1,-,TRBJ1-4,-,TGCGCCAGCAGCCCGGGAGCGGAAACTAATGAAAAACTGTTTTTT,CASSPGAETNEKLFF
TRBV18,-,TRBJ2-5,-,TGTGCCAGCTCACCCCGCGAGGGCGAGGAGACCCAGTACTTC,CASSPREGEETQYF
TRBV15,-,TRBJ2-7,TRBD2,TGTGCCACCAGCAGCCGTACTAGCGGGCCCTCCTACGAGCAGTACTTC,CATSSRTSGPSYEQYF
TRBV7-9,-,TRBJ2-6,-,TGTGCCAGCAGACCAGGGGCTGGGGCCAACGTCCTGACTTTC,CASRPGAGANVLTF
TRBV11-3,once,TRBJ2-1,-,TGTGCCAGCAGCCTAGAGGACAGCCCGGAGCAGTTCTTC,CASSLEDSPEQFF
TRBV5-1,-,TRBJ2-7,-,TGCGCCAGCAGCAGAACAGGGCCTTCCTACGAGCAGTACTTC,CASSRTGPSYEQYF
TRBV30,-,TRBJ2-1,TRBD2,TGTGCCTGGACAGATTTAGCGGGAGTTAATGAGCAGTTCTTC,CAWTDLAGVNEQFF
TRBV6-5,-,TRBJ2-1,-,TGTGCCAGCAGTCCCCCTACCAATGAGCAGTTCTTC,CASSPPTNEQFF
TRBV28,-,TRBJ2-7,TRBD2,TGTGCCAGCAGTCGGTACAGCGGGACCTACGAGCAGTACTTC,CASSRYSGTYEQYF
TRBV5-8,-,TRBJ1-5,-,TGTGCCAGCAGCTTACTCAATCAGCCCCAGCATTTT,CASSLLNQPQHF
TRBV30,-,TRBJ1-5,TRBD1,TGTGCCTGGAGGACAGGGACTCAGCCCCAGCATTTT,CAWRTGTQPQHF
TRBV7-6,-,TRBJ2-2,TRBD2,TGTGCCAGCCGGGCTAGCGGGAGGGACACCGGGGAGCTGTTTTTT,CASRASGRDTGELFF
TRBV28,once,TRBJ2-5,-,TGTGCCAGCAGTTCAACCCTCGGACAAACTCAAGAGACCCAGTACTTC,CASSSTLGQTQETQYF
TRBV6-1,-,TRBJ1-1,-,TGTGCCAGCAGTGAAAGGACAGTCAGTGAAGCTTTCTTT,CASSERTVSEAFF
TRBV4-1,-,TRBJ2-7,TRBD1,TGCGCCAGCAGCCCCTCGACGGACAGGGCGCAGTACTTC,CASSPSTDRAQYF
TRBV7-9,-,TRBJ2-1,TRBD2,TGTGCCAGCAGCTCGCCGGGAGGTGACTGGAATGAGCAGTTCTTC,CASSSPGGDWNEQFF
TRBV4-1,-,TRBJ1-1,-,TGCGCCAGCAGCCACGGAGTTCGACAGGTAACTGAAGCTTTCTTT,CASSHGVRQVTEAFF
TRBV28,-,TRBJ2-1,TRBD1,TGTGCCAGCAGTCCCGGGACAGGATTCTCCTACAATGAGCAGTTCTTC,CASSPGTGFSYNEQFF
TRBV5-1,-,TRBJ1-1,-,TGCGCCAGCAGCTTGCTTGTGAACACTGAAGCTTTCTTT,CASSLLVNTEAFF
TRBV28,-,TRBJ1-2,TRBD1,TGTGCCAGCAGATTTTTTCCCAGGGGGCGTGGGTATGGCTACACCTTC,CASRFFPRGRGYGYTF
TRBV7-5,-,TRBJ2-1,-,TGTGCCAGAAGCTTAGTCCAGCGGGCGGTGGGCAATGAGCAGTTCTTC,CARSLVQRAVGNEQFF
TRBV4-2,-,TRBJ1-2,-,TGTGCCAGCAGCCAAGATGCAATCAACAGGGTAGAGGGCTACACCTTC,CASSQDAINRVEGYTF
TRBV15,-,TRBJ2-7,TRBD1,TGTGCCACCAGCACGCCGACCAGGGGGTCCTACGAGCAGTACTTC,CATSTPTRGSYEQYF
TRBV5-4,once,TRBJ2-1,-,TGTGCCAGCAGCTTGACGACGACTAAGCAGTTCTTC,CASSLTTTKQFF
TRBV9,-,TRBJ1-2,TRBD1,TGTGCCAGCAGCGCAGGGGTCAGGGGGCTGTTACAGAGTGGCTACACCTTC,CASSAGVRGLLQSGYTF
TRBV18,-,TRBJ2-7,TRBD1,TGTGCCAGCTGGGGACAGGGTAACTACGAGCAGTACTTC,CASWGQGNYEQYF
TRBV19,-,TRBJ1-1,-,TGTGCCAGTAGTGTGGGGAGGAACACTGAAGCTTTCTTT,CASSVGRNTEAFF
TRBV2,-,TRBJ1-2,-,TGTGCCAGCAACCAGAGGGAGGCTAACTATGGCTACACCTTC,CASNQREANYGYTF
TRBV7-2,-,TRBJ2-3,TRBD1,TGTGCCAGCAGCTTATCCGACAGGGGCACAGATACGCAGTATTTT,CASSLSDRGTDTQYF
TRBV27,-,TRBJ1-1,-,TGTGCCAGCAGTCAGGGGACTGAAGCTTTCTTT,CASSQGTEAFF
TRBV5-1,-,TRBJ2-5,-,TGCGCCAGCAGCGCGGACAGCCCGCAAGAGACCCAGTACTTC,CASSADSPQETQYF
TRBV4-2,-,TRBJ1-2,-,TGTGCCAGCAGCCCCGGGGAGACTCGAGGCTATGGCTACACCTTC,CASSPGETRGYGYTF
TRBV5-6,-,TRBJ2-1,TRBD2,TGTGCCAGCAGTGATAGCGGGAGGGCCTACAATGAGCAGTTCTTC,CASSDSGRAYNEQFF
TRBV4-2,medium-sized,TRBJ2-7,-,TGTGCCAGCAGCCAAGCGGGGGGCGGCGTCTACGAGCAGTACTTC,CASSQAGGGVYEQYF
TRBV28,once,TRBJ2-3,TRBD1,TGTGCCAGCAGTTTGTTCAGGACAGGGGACATCAGCACAGATACGCAGTATTTT,CASSLFRTGDISTDTQYF
TRBV11-2,-,TRBJ2-3,-,TGTGCCAGCAGCCCGGTCGATACGCAGTATTTT,CASSPVDTQYF
TRBV19,-,TRBJ1-1,TRBD1,TGTGCCAGTAGTATGACGCCAGGGGGAAGGAGCACTGAAGCTTTCTTT,CASSMTPGGRSTEAFF
TRBV5-6,-,TRBJ2-1,-,TGTGCCAGCAGCTTGAAGAGGTCCTACAATGAGCAGTTCTTC,CASSLKRSYNEQFF